A selection of T cell receptor beta chains follows, all from one sample in a study of T cell responses to AZD1222 COVID-19 vaccine. Measured with immunoSEQ multiplex PCR; TCRdb has only the in-frame clones, and not every one. The sample lists around 200,000 clones, about 92% occurring once. This sample comprised peripheral blood, obtained on day 0 of AZD1222 vaccination. The receptors were sampled from an adult in good health. Both conserved end residues are part of each CDR3. Each record gives: D gene, clone size, J gene, V gene, CDR3 protein, CDR3 DNA. A D gene is named only where the DNA matches it firmly. A row's size may be missing; if present it is once, few, many or a size class.

>-|once|TRBJ1-1|TRBV19
CASSIRRVGYTEAFF
TGTGCCAGTAGTATTCGCAGGGTCGGGTATACTGAAGCTTTCTTT
>TRBD1|-|TRBJ1-3|TRBV5-4
CASSSGQELSGNTIYF
TGTGCCAGCAGCTCGGGACAGGAACTCTCTGGAAACACCATATATTTT
>-|-|TRBJ1-5|TRBV27
CASSFYSRGSNQPQHF
TGTGCCAGCAGTTTTTATTCCAGGGGAAGCAATCAGCCCCAGCATTTT
>TRBD2|-|TRBJ2-1|TRBV14
CASSQDKISGRAYNEQFF
TGTGCCAGCAGCCAAGATAAGATTAGCGGGAGGGCCTACAATGAGCAGTTCTTC
>TRBD1|-|TRBJ1-1|TRBV5-8
CASKDRGEAFF
TGTGCCAGCAAAGACAGGGGTGAAGCTTTCTTT
>-|-|TRBJ1-6|TRBV5-1
CASSIGTYNSPLHF
TGCGCCAGCAGTATAGGGACCTATAATTCACCCCTCCACTTT
>-|-|TRBJ2-1|TRBV2
CASSLPGPGDEQFF
TGTGCCAGCAGTCTGCCGGGTCCTGGGGATGAGCAGTTCTTC
>-|-|TRBJ1-6|TRBV25-1
CASRSSLSNNSPLHF
TGTGCCAGCAGGTCCAGCCTCTCAAATAATTCACCCCTCCACTTT
>-|-|TRBJ1-2|TRBV12-3/TRBV12-4
CASTSLPSYGYTF
TGTGCCAGCACCTCCCTTCCCTCTTATGGCTACACCTTC
>-|-|TRBJ2-7|TRBV5-6
CASSLAIRGEQYF
TGTGCCAGCAGCTTGGCAATCAGGGGCGAGCAGTACTTC
>-|-|TRBJ1-4|TRBV10-3
CAIRGHTNEKLFF
TGTGCCATCAGAGGACATACTAATGAAAAACTGTTTTTT
>-|-|TRBJ2-5|TRBV6-5
CASSYSPLPETQYF
TGTGCCAGCAGTTACTCGCCATTACCGGAGACCCAGTACTTC
>-|-|TRBJ2-7|TRBV27
CASTRGTTVSSYEQYF
TGTGCCAGCACGAGGGGGACTACGGTCAGCTCCTACGAGCAGTACTTC
>-|-|TRBJ1-2|TRBV6-4
CASSDMNSRGYTF
TGTGCCAGCAGTGATATGAACAGCCGAGGCTACACCTTC
>-|-|TRBJ1-1|TRBV6-5
CASSYSRGEWEAFF
TGTGCCAGCAGTTACTCGAGGGGGGAGTGGGAAGCTTTCTTT
>TRBD1|once|TRBJ2-6|TRBV9
CASSTTGGSGANVLTF
TGTGCCAGCAGCACTACAGGGGGTTCCGGGGCCAACGTCCTGACTTTC
>TRBD1|-|TRBJ1-2|TRBV6-5
CASRPTGGDGYTF
TGTGCCAGCAGGCCGACAGGGGGCGATGGCTACACCTTC
>TRBD2|-|TRBJ2-3|TRBV2
CASRVAGGPDTQYF
TGTGCCAGCCGGGTGGCGGGGGGGCCAGATACGCAGTATTTT
>-|-|TRBJ2-2|TRBV18
CASSDQGPRGELFF
TGTGCCAGCTCCGACCAAGGGCCGCGGGGGGAGCTGTTTTTT
>-|-|TRBJ1-6|TRBV2
CASSDGTYNSPLHF
TGTGCCAGCAGTGACGGGACTTATAATTCACCCCTCCACTTT
>-|-|TRBJ1-1|TRBV5-1
CASSLEFWSRARDGTEAFF
TGCGCCAGCAGCTTGGAATTTTGGTCCCGGGCCAGGGATGGAACTGAAGCTTTCTTT
>-|-|TRBJ2-3|TRBV6-2/TRBV6-3
CASSYHGGVPTDTQYF
TGTGCCAGCAGTTACCATGGGGGAGTCCCAACAGATACGCAGTATTTT
>TRBD1|-|TRBJ1-5|TRBV5-1
CASSLGQGAGQPQHF
TGCGCCAGCAGCTTGGGGCAGGGGGCCGGCCAGCCCCAGCATTTT
>-|-|TRBJ1-2|TRBV29-1
CSVEVSPGLGYTF
TGCAGCGTTGAAGTCTCCCCAGGGCTTGGCTACACCTTC
>-|-|TRBJ2-2|TRBV18
CASSPRSGGTGELFF
TGTGCCAGCTCACCACGAAGCGGAGGGACCGGGGAGCTGTTTTTT
>-|-|TRBJ1-2|TRBV3-1/TRBV3-2
CASSPGQHYGYTF
TGTGCCAGCAGCCCAGGACAGCACTATGGCTACACCTTC
>TRBD1|-|TRBJ2-3|TRBV27
CASSPGRGLGTQYF
TGTGCCAGCAGTCCGGGCAGGGGGCTAGGGACGCAGTATTTT
>-|-|TRBJ2-1|TRBV7-8
CASSLGWISELSSYNEQFF
TGTGCCAGCAGCTTAGGGTGGATCTCGGAACTGAGCTCCTACAATGAGCAGTTCTTC
>-|-|TRBJ2-2|TRBV9
CASSVGQGLANTGELFF
TGTGCCAGCAGCGTAGGGCAGGGACTTGCGAACACCGGGGAGCTGTTTTTT
>-|-|TRBJ2-7|TRBV6-5
CASMDYEQYF
TGTGCCAGCATGGACTACGAGCAGTACTTC
>TRBD1|-|TRBJ1-2|TRBV7-9
CASSPQGVVRYGYTF
TGTGCCAGCAGCCCCCAGGGGGTGGTTCGCTATGGCTACACCTTC
>-|-|TRBJ1-1|TRBV7-2
CASSAREGSDEAFF
TGTGCCAGCAGCGCCCGCGAAGGGTCCGACGAAGCTTTCTTT
>TRBD1|once|TRBJ2-3|TRBV6-5
CASSYNPRGPDTQYF
TGTGCCAGCAGTTATAATCCCAGGGGGCCAGATACGCAGTATTTT
>-|-|TRBJ1-2|TRBV7-9
CASSPYSGAGGYTF
TGTGCCAGCAGCCCCTATTCGGGGGCTGGTGGCTACACCTTC
>TRBD1|-|TRBJ1-2|TRBV10-1
CASSEGTGRNYGYTF
TGCGCCAGCAGTGAGGGGACAGGGCGGAACTATGGCTACACCTTC
>-|once|TRBJ1-5|TRBV5-5
CASSLRAGNQPQHF
TGTGCCAGCAGCTTGAGGGCAGGGAATCAGCCCCAGCATTTT
>-|-|TRBJ1-3|TRBV29-1
CSVEEGDTGNTIYF
TGCAGCGTTGAAGAGGGAGATACTGGAAACACCATATATTTT
>-|-|TRBJ2-5|TRBV7-2
CASSPQAGSQETQYF
TGTGCCAGCAGCCCTCAGGCCGGGAGCCAAGAGACCCAGTACTTC
>-|-|TRBJ1-6|TRBV19
CASSIDRVNSPLHF
TGTGCCAGTAGTATAGACAGGGTGAATTCACCCCTCCACTTT
>TRBD1|-|TRBJ2-7|TRBV10-1
CASRQGGGYEQYF
TGCGCCAGTCGACAGGGTGGCGGATACGAGCAGTACTTC
>-|-|TRBJ1-4|TRBV10-3
CAISESGREWEKLFF
TGTGCCATCAGTGAGTCCGGAAGAGAGTGGGAAAAACTGTTTTTT
>TRBD1|-|TRBJ1-2|TRBV6-5
CASSYSGRNRGTYTF
TGTGCCAGCAGTTATAGTGGTCGGAACAGGGGGACCTACACCTTC
>-|-|TRBJ1-5|TRBV30
CAFSEGMSNQPQHF
TGTGCCTTCTCAGAGGGGATGAGCAATCAGCCCCAGCATTTT
>-|once|TRBJ1-1|TRBV27
CASSSGAEAFF
TGTGCCAGCAGCTCCGGGGCTGAAGCTTTCTTT
>-|once|TRBJ2-5|TRBV11-1
CASSGVRTKQETQYF
TGTGCCAGCAGCGGGGTTCGGACCAAACAAGAGACCCAGTACTTC
>TRBD1|-|TRBJ1-1|TRBV4-2
CASSQSPQGMNTEAFF
TGTGCCAGCAGCCAAAGCCCACAGGGGATGAACACTGAAGCTTTCTTT
>TRBD1|-|TRBJ2-3|TRBV6-5
CASSSGQGPVTDTQYF
TGTGCCAGCAGTTCGGGACAGGGACCTGTCACAGATACGCAGTATTTT
>-|few|TRBJ1-2|TRBV6-5
CASSPQGTYGYTF
TGTGCCAGCAGCCCACAGGGTACCTATGGCTACACCTTC